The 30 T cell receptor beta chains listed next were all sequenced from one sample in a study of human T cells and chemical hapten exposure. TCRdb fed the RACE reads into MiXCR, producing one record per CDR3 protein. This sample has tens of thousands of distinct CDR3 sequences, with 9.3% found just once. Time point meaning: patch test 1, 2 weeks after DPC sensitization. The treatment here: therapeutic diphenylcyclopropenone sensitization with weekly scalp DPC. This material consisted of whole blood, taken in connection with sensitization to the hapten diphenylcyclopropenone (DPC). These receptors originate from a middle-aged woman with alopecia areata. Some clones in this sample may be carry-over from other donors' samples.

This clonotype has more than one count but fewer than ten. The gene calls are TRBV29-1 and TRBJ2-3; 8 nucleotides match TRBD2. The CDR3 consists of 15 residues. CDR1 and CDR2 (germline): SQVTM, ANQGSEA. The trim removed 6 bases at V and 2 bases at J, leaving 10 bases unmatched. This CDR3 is CSVAGTREDTDTQYF. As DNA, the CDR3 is TGCAGCGTGGCAGGGACTAGAGAGGACACAGATACGCAGTATTTT.

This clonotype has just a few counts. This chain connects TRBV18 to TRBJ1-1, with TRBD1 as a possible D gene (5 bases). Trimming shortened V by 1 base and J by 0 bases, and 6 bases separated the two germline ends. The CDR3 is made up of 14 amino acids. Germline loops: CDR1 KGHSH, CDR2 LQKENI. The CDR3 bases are TGTGCCAGCTCACCACAGGGGCTGAACACTGAAGCTTTCTTT. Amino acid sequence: CASSPQGLNTEAFF.

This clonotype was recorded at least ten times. CDR3 DNA: TGTGCCAGCAGCAAAGAGATGGGACAGGGTAAGGAGCAGTTCTTC. Its translation is CASSKEMGQGKEQFF. The rearrangement links TRBV21-1 to TRBJ2-1; the listed D gene, TRBD1, was not tested against the DNA. TRBV21-1 is tagged as a pseudogene. The CDR3 runs to 15 residues.

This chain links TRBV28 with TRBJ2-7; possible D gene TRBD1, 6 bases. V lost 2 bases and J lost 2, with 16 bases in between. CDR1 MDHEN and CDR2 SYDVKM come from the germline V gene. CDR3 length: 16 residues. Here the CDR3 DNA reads TGTGCCAGCAGTTTAAATGTTAACGACAGGACCTACGAGCAGTACTTC. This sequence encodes CASSLNVNDRTYEQYF.

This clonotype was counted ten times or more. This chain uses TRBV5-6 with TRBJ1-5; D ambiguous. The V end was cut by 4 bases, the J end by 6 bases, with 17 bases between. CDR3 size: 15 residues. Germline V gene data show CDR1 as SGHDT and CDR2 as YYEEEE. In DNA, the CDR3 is TGTGCCAGCAGCGAGCTCGGAGCCGGACCTCAGCCCCAGCATTTT. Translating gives CASSELGAGPQPQHF.

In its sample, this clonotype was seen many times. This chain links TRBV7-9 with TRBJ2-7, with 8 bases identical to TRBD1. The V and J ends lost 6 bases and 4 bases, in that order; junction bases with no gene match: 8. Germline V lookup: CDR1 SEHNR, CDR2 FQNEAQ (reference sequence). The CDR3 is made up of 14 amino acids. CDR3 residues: CASRKTGTGYEQYF. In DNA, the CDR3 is TGTGCCAGCAGAAAAACCGGGACAGGATACGAGCAGTACTTC.

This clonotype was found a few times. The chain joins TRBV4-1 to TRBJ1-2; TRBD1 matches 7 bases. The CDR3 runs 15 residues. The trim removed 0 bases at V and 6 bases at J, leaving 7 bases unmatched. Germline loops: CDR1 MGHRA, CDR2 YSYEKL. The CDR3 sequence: CASSQDETGWNGYTF. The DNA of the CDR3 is TGCGCCAGCAGCCAAGATGAGACAGGGTGGAATGGCTACACCTTC.

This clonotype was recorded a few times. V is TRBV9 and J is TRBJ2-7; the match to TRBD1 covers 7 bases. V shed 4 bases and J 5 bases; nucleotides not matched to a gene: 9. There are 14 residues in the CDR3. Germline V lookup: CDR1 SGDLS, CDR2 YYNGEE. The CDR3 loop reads CASSPRTGLDEQYF. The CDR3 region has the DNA TGTGCCAGCAGCCCTCGGACAGGCCTGGACGAGCAGTACTTC.

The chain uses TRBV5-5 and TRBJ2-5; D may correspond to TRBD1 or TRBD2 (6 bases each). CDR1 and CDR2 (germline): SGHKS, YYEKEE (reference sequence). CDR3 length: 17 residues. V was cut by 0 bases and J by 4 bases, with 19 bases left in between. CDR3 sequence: CASSLAAGGAGSETQYF. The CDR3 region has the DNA TGTGCCAGCAGCTTGGCCGCCGGGGGCGCTGGATCAGAGACCCAGTACTTC.

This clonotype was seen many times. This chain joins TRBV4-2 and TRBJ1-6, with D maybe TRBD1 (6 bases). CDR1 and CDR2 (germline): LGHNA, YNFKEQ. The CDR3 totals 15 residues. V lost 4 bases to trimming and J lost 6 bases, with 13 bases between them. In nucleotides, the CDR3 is TGTGCCAGCAGCCTCTCACAGGGTTCTAATTCACCCCTCCACTTT. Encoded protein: CASSLSQGSNSPLHF.

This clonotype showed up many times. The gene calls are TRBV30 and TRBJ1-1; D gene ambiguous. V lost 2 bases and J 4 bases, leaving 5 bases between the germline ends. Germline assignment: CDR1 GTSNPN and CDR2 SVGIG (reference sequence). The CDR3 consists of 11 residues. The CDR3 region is CAWSPLTEAFF. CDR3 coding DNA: TGTGCCTGGAGTCCTCTCACTGAAGCTTTCTTT.

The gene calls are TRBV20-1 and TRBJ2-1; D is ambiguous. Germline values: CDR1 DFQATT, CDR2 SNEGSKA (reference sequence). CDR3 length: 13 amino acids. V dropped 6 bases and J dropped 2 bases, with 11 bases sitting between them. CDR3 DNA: TGCAGTGCCGGACCCTGGGCCTACAATGAGCAGTTCTTC. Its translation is CSAGPWAYNEQFF.

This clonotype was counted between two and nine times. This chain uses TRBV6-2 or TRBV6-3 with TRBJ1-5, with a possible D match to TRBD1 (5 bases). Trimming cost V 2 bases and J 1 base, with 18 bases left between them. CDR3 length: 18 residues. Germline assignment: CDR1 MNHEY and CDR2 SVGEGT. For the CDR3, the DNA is TGTGCCAGCAGTTACAGAGGGGCCGACGGGAACAGCAATCAGCCCCAGCATTTT. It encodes CASSYRGADGNSNQPQHF.

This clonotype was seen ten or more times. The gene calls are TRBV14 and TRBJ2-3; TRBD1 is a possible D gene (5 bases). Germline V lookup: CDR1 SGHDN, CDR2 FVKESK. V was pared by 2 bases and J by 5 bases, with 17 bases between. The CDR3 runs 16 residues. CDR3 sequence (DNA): TGTGCCAGCAGCCAATCATGGACCAGGGTGAGAGATACGCAGTATTTT. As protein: CASSQSWTRVRDTQYF.

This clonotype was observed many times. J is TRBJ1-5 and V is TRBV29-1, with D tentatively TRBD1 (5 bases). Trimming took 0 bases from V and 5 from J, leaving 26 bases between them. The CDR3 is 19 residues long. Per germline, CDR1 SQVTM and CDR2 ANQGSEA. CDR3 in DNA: TGCAGCGTTGAAGAAGTAGTAAAGGGACCGAAATTTTGTGATCAGCCCCAGCATTTT. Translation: CSVEEVVKGPKFCDQPQHF.

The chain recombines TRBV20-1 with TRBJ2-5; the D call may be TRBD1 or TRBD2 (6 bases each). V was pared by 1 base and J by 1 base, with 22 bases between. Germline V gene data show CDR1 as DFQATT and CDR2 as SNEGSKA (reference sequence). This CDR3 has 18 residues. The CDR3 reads CSARVRLVGGRSQETQYF. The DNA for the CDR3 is TGCAGTGCTAGAGTCAGACTAGTGGGGGGCCGGAGCCAAGAGACCCAGTACTTC.

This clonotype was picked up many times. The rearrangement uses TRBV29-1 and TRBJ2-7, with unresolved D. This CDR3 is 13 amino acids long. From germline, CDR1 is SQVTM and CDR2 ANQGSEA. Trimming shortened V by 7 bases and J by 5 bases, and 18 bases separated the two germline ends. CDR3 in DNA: TGCAGCGCCGAGGCGGACCATCTCCACGAGCAGTACTTC. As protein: CSAEADHLHEQYF.

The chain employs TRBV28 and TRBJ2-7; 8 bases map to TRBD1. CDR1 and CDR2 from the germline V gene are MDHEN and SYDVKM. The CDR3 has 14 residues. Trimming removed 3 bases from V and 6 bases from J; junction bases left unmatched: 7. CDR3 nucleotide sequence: TGTGCCAGCAGTTTCGGACAGGGCGGAAGCGAGCAGTACTTC. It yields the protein CASSFGQGGSEQYF.

The CDR3: CASTPGGGTFHRGYGYTF. Here the CDR3 DNA reads TGTGCCAGTACCCCAGGAGGGGGGACCTTCCACCGAGGCTATGGCTACACCTTC. The chain links TRBV19 to TRBJ1-2, with D tentatively TRBD1 (6 bases). V was pared by 7 bases and J by 4 bases, with 28 bases between. The germline V gene encodes CDR1 LNHDA and CDR2 SQIVND (reference sequence). The CDR3 consists of 18 residues.

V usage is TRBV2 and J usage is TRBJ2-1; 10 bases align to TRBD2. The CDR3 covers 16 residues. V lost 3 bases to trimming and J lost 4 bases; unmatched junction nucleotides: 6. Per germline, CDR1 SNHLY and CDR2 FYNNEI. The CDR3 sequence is CASSDLLAGDYNEQFF. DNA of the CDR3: TGTGCCAGCAGTGATCTTCTAGCGGGGGATTACAATGAGCAGTTCTTC.

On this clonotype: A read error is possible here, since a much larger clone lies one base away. The CDR3 DNA follows: TGTGCCAGCGTCCCTGATGGCTCGAACACCGGGGAGCCGTTTTTT. Translated, it gives CASVPDGSNTGEPFF. This chain uses TRBV21-1 with TRBJ2-2; the table's D call TRBD1 went unverified against the DNA. TRBV21-1 is flagged as a pseudogene. This CDR3 is 15 amino acids long.

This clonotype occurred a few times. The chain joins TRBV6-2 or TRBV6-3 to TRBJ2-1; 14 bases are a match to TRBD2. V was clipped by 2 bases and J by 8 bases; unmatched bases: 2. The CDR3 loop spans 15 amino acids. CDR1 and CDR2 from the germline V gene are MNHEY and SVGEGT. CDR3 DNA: TGTGCCAGCAGTTACGGGACTAGCGGGAGAGATGAGCAGTTCTTC. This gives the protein CASSYGTSGRDEQFF.

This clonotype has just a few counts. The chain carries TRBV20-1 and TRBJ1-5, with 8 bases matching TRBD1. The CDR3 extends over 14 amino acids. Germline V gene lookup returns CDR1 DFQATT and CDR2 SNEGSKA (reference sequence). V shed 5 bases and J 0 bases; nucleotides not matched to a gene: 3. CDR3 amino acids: CSAPDRASNQPQHF. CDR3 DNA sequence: TGCAGTGCTCCGGACAGGGCTAGCAATCAGCCCCAGCATTTT.

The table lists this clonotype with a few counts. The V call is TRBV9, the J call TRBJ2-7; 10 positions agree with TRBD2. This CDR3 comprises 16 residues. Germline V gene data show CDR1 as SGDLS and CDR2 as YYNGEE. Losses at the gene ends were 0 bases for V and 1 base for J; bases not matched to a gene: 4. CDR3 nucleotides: TGTGCCAGCAGCGTAGATTCTAGCGGGGGATCCTACGAGCAGTACTTC. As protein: CASSVDSSGGSYEQYF. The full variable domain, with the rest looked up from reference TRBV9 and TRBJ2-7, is DSGVTQTPKHLITATGQRVTLRCSPRSGDLSVYWYQQSLDQGLQFLIQYYNGEERAKGNILERFSAQQFPDLHSELNLSSLELGDSALYFCASSVDSSGGSYEQYFGPGTRLTVT.

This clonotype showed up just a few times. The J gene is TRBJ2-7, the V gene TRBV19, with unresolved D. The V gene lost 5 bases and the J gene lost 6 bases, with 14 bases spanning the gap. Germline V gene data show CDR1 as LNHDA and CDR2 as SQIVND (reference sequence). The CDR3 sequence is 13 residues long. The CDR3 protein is CASSPQLGGEQYF. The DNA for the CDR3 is TGTGCCAGTAGTCCCCAGCTGGGTGGCGAGCAGTACTTC.

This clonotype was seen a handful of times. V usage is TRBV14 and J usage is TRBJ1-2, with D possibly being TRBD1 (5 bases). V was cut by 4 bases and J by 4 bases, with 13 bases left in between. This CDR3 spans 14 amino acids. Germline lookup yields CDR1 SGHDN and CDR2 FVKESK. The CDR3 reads CASSPGTGFYGYTF. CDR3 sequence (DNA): TGTGCCAGCAGCCCGGGGACCGGATTCTATGGCTACACCTTC.

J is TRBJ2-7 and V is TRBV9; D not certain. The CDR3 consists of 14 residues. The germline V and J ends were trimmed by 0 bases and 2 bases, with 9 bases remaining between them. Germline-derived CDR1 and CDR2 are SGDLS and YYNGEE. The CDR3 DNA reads TGTGCCAGCAGCGTAGCCCCCCGGGCCTACGAGCAGTACTTC. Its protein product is CASSVAPRAYEQYF.

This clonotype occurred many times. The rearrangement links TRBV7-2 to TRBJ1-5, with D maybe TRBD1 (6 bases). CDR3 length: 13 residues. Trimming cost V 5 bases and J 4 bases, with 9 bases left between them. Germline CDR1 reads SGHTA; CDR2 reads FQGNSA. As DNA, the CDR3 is TGTGCCAGCAGCAACCAGGGGAATCAGCCCCAGCATTTT. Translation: CASSNQGNQPQHF.

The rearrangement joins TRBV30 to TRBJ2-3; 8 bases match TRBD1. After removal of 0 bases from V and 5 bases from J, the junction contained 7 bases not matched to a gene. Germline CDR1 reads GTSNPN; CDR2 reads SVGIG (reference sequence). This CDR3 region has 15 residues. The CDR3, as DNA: TGTGCCTGGAGTGTATGGGACAGGTTCAGAGATACGCAGTATTTT. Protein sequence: CAWSVWDRFRDTQYF.

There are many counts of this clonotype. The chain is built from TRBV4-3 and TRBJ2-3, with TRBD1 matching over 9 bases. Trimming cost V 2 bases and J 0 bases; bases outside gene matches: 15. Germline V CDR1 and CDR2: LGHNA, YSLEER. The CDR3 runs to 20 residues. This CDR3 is CASSQRALGQGDASTDTQYF. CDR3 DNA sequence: TGCGCCAGCAGCCAACGGGCTCTGGGACAGGGAGATGCTAGCACAGATACGCAGTATTTT.